Below, 6 T cell receptor beta chains from the same sample are listed, as sequenced in a study of PD-L1 blockade in urothelial cancer (dated by TCRdb to the late 2010s). Read against the paper, the sample's time point label means: peripheral blood 6 weeks after treatment start. Library preparation used the immunoSEQ multiplex PCR assay. The table comes from immuneACCESS by way of TCRdb, which keeps in-frame sequences with V and J called. Part of the clones is missing from these tables; in studies checked, under half for an unresolved V gene and the rest for unknown reasons. The sample table contains about 51,000 clones; only one count was recorded for more than 75% of them. Of the sample, 2% to 3% falls within the top ten clones. The sequencing used PBMCs, collected around atezolizumab (anti-PD-L1) treatment. These receptors were obtained from a man aged 55 to 70 with urothelial cancer.

The chain employs TRBV4-1 and TRBJ2-1, with 9 bases matching TRBD2. Germline V gene data show CDR1 as MGHRA and CDR2 as YSYEKL. This CDR3 is 16 amino acids long. Trimming at V came to 2 bases and at J to 5 bases, leaving 7 bases not matched to a gene. The CDR3 loop is CASSQPGLAMNNEQFF. The CDR3 DNA follows: TGCGCCAGCAGCCAACCAGGACTAGCGATGAACAATGAGCAGTTCTTC.

The genes are TRBV30 and TRBJ2-7, with D unresolved. V lost 0 bases to trimming and J lost 6 bases, with 6 bases between them. Per the germline V gene, CDR1 is GTSNPN and CDR2 is SVGIG (reference sequence). CDR3 length: 11 amino acids. The CDR3 region has the DNA TGTGCCTGGAGTGTACGTAGCGAGCAGTACTTC. Translation gives CAWSVRSEQYF.

The V gene is TRBV7-3, the J gene TRBJ1-1; 10 bases fit TRBD1. The CDR3 length is 13 residues. From germline, CDR1 is SGHTA and CDR2 FQGTGA. The trim removed 0 bases at V and 11 bases at J, leaving 3 bases unmatched. The CDR3, as DNA: TGTGCCAGCAGCTTAACTGGACAGGGGGTTGCTTTCTTT. Its translation is CASSLTGQGVAFF.

This clone appeared a single time. The genes are TRBV6-1 and TRBJ1-3, with TRBD1 matching 10 bases. V shed 2 bases and J 1 base; nucleotides not matched to a gene: 2. The CDR3 is made up of 16 amino acids. Germline loops: CDR1 MNHNS, CDR2 SASEGT. CDR3 amino acids: CASSERTGGSGNTIYF. CDR3 DNA sequence: TGTGCCAGCAGTGAAAGGACAGGGGGGTCTGGAAACACCATATATTTT.

This clone was counted once. The J gene is TRBJ2-1, the V gene TRBV7-9; 8 nucleotides match TRBD2. The CDR3 loop spans 17 amino acids. From germline, CDR1 is SEHNR and CDR2 FQNEAQ (reference sequence). Losses at the gene ends were 1 base for V and 4 bases for J; bases not matched to a gene: 9. CDR3 sequence: CASSLDTGGASYNEQFF. CDR3 DNA: TGTGCCAGCAGCTTAGATACCGGGGGGGCCTCGTACAATGAGCAGTTCTTC.

The chain carries TRBV9 and TRBJ1-6, with 8 bases aligning to TRBD1. Germline CDR1 SGDLS, CDR2 YYNGEE. There are 16 residues in the CDR3. Trimming cost V 3 bases and J 5 bases; bases outside gene matches: 7. CDR3 nucleotides: TGTGCCAGCAGCGACCCGACAGGGGTAGATAATTCACCCCTCCACTTT. Amino acid sequence: CASSDPTGVDNSPLHF. Looking up the rest from reference TRBV9 and TRBJ1-6 gives the full variable domain: DSGVTQTPKHLITATGQRVTLRCSPRSGDLSVYWYQQSLDQGLQFLIQYYNGEERAKGNILERFSAQQFPDLHSELNLSSLELGDSALYFCASSDPTGVDNSPLHFGNGTRLTVT.